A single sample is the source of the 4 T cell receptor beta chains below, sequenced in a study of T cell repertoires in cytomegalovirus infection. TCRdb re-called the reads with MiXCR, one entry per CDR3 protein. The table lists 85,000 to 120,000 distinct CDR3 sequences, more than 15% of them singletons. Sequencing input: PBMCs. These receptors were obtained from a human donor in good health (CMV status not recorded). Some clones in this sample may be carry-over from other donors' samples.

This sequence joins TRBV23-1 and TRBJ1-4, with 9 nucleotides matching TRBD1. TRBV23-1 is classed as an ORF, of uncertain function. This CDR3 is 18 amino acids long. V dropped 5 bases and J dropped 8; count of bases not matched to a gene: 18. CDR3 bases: TGCGCCAGCAGTTCCGGGACAGGGAGGCGCCTTGTTTACGAAAAACTGTTTTTT. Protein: CASSSGTGRRLVYEKLFF.

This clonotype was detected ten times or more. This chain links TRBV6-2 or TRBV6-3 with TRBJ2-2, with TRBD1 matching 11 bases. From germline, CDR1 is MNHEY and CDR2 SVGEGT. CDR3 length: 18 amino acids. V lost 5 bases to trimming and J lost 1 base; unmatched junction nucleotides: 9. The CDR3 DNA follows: TGTGCCAGCAGTCGGACAGGGGGCATCCTCCTGAACACCGGGGAGCTGTTTTTT. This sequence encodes CASSRTGGILLNTGELFF.

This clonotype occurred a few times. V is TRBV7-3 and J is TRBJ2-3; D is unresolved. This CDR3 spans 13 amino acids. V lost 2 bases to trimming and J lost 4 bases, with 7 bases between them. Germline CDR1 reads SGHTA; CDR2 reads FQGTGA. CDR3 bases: TGTGCCAGCAGCTTAGCAGTTTCAGATACGCAGTATTTT. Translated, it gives CASSLAVSDTQYF.

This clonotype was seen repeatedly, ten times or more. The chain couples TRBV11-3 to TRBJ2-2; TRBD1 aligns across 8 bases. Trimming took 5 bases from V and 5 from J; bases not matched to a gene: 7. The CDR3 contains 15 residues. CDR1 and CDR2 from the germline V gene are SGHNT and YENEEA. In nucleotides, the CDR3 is TGTGCCAGCAGCCCTCGGACAGGGACAACCGGGGAGCTGTTTTTT. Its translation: CASSPRTGTTGELFF. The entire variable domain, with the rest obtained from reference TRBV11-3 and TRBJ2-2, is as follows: EAGVVQSPRYKIIEKKQPVAFWCNPISGHNTLYWYLQNLGQGPELLIRYENEEAVDDSQLPKDRFSAERLKGVDSTLKIQPAELGDSAVYLCASSPRTGTTGELFFGEGSRLTVL.